The source of this T cell receptor (beta chain) is a study of shared T cell receptors in the human thymus. Method: immunoSEQ multiplex PCR; TCRdb's copy keeps in-frame clones and lacks some. The sample contains 720,000 or so clones, roughly 88% of which appear only once. V gave up 4 bases and J gave up 6 bases; unmatched junction bases: 4. This CDR3 region has 15 residues. Germline CDR1 is SGHTA and CDR2 is FQGNSA. The same specimen was also included in a second study, on human thymus T cells.

The rearrangement uses TRBV7-2 and TRBJ2-2; TRBD1 matches 11 bases. The clonotype comes from a girl in the first two years of life with a congenital heart defect. Sequences were obtained from thymocytes. CDR3 bases: TGTGCCAGCAGCTCGGGACAGGGGGACGCCGGGGAGCTGTTTTTT. Translated, it gives CASSSGQGDAGELFF.